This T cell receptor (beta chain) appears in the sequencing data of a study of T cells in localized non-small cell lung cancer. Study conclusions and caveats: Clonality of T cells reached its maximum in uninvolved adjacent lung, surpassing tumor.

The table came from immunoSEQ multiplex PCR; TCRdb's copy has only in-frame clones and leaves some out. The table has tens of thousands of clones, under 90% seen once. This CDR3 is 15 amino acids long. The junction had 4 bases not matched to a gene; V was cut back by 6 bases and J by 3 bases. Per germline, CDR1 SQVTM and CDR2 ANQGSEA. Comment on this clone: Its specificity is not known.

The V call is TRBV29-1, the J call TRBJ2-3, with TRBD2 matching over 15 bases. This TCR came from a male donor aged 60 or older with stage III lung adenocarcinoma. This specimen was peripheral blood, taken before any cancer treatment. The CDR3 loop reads CSVDGLAGGTDTQYF. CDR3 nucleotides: TGCAGCGTGGATGGACTAGCGGGAGGGACAGATACGCAGTATTTT.